This T cell receptor beta chain stems from a study of T cells in localized non-small cell lung cancer (TCRdb year 2020). Some background on the complete study: Comparing tumors with uninvolved tumor-adjacent lungs, the study looked at the T cell repertoires of about 240 patients with early-stage NSCLC. All 240 or so NSCLC patients in the cohort were treatment-naive and had localized lung tumors that were resected. Of the NSCLC patients, roughly 130 were male and 107 were female, and the mean age was approximately 66 years.

A remark on this clone: Its antigen target is currently unknown. Base qualities are not recorded, but no much larger clone differs from it by a single base.

TCR beta CDR3 regions were sequenced from DNA using the immunoSEQ Assay. Concerning the study's data processing: T cell density was computed as TCR beta template counts normalized to usable DNA estimated by amplifying housekeeping genes. Richness was estimated with the preseqR package, extrapolating to 400,000 templates for PBMC samples and 120,000 templates for tissue samples. Clonality was calculated as one minus Pielou's evenness. Tissue-enriched TCRs were identified by differential abundance testing using productive amino-acid clonotypes, minimum total count 5 and alpha 0.1. Repertoire overlap between compartments was quantified with the Jaccard Index and Morisita Overlap Index. GLIPH clustered TCR beta CDR3s with public tetramer-defined viral CDR3s; viral motifs required at least three viral sequences plus V-gene enrichment. Here the immuneACCESS table is served through TCRdb, limited to in-frame sequences with V and J called. Missing clones are a known gap in these copies; in checked studies unresolved V genes cover under half, and the rest lacks a known reason. V and J calls and clone size come straight from that table; D and trimming were deduced from the DNA. The sample profile shows about 3,300 clones; about 29% of them were found once. The ten biggest clones cover about an eighth of the sample.

Including cysteine and phenylalanine, the CDR3 has 17 amino acids. The kept DNA is CDR3 alone, 51 bases in frame from the first base. Based on the germline V gene (reference sequence), the CDR1 and CDR2 sequences are GTSNPN and SVGIG. The V and J ends are trimmed by 0 bases and 9 bases, leaving 24 bases between them. Results and caveats for the whole study, not just this receptor: Because of the exploratory design, TCR variables were selected using unadjusted p-values without false-discovery rate correction. A median of 57 of the top 100 tumor clones turned up in the paired uninvolved adjacent lung, and roughly 28 of those clones also ranked among the top 100 of that same adjacent lung. Longer overall survival was associated with higher T cell density in blood, whereas shorter survival was associated with higher clonality in adjacent lung. The highest T cell clonality was observed in uninvolved tumor-adjacent lung, where clonality exceeded that of tumor, suggesting that antigenic responses were more focused in uninvolved tumor-adjacent lung. Because multi-region tumor sequencing was not performed, intratumor heterogeneity could not be ruled out.

Uninvolved adjacent lung was obtained at least 2 cm from the tumor margin, and the absence of atypia was confirmed by two independent pathologists. At diagnosis, tumor, uninvolved tumor-adjacent lung and peripheral blood were collected and then preserved as a mix of FFPE and fresh-frozen material. This chain joins TRBV30 to TRBJ1-5; the best D guess is TRBD1, with 5 bases matching. The sequencing used normal lung tissue next to the tumor, collected before any cancer treatment. The clonotype was recovered from a woman between 40 and 69 years old with stage I lung adenocarcinoma. This receptor carries the CDR3 CAWSVREGSGAWGPQHF. In nucleotide form, the sequence is TGTGCCTGGAGTGTCAGGGAAGGCAGCGGGGCATGGGGGCCCCAGCATTTT.